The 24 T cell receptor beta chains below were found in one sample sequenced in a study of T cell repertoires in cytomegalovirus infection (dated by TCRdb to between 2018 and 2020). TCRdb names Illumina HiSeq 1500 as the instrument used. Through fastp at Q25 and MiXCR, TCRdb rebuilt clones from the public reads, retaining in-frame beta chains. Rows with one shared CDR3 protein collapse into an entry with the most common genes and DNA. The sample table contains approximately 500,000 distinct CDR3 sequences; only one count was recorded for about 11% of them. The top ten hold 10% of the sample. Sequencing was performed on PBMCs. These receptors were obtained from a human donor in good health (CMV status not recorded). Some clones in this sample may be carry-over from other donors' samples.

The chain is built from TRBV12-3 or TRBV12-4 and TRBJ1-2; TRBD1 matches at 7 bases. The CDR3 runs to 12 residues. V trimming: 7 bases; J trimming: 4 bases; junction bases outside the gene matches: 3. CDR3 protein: CASTTGAYGYTF. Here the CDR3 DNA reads TGTGCCAGCACCACAGGGGCCTATGGCTACACCTTC.

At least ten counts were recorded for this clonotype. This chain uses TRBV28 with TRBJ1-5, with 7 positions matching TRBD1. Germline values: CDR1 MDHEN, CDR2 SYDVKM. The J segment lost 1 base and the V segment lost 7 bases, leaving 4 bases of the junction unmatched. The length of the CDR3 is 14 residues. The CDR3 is CASTSGQSNQPQHF. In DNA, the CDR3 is TGTGCCAGCACCTCGGGACAGAGCAATCAGCCCCAGCATTTT.

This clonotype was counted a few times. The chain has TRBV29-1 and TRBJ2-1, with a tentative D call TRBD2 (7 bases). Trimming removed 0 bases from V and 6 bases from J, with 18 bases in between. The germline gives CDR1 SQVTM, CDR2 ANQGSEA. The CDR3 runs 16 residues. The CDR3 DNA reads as TGCAGCGTTGAAGATCTAAGGGGGGGGTCGGGCAATGAGCAGTTCTTC. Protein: CSVEDLRGGSGNEQFF.

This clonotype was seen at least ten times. CDR3 DNA: TGTGCCATCAGTGAGAAGGGATATGGTGGCAATTCACCCCTCCACTTT. It translates to CAISEKGYGGNSPLHF. The genes are TRBV10-3 and TRBJ1-6; D is uncertain. The CDR3 runs to 16 residues. Deletions cut 2 bases from V and 7 bases from J, with 15 bases between. Germline CDR1 is ENHRY and CDR2 is SYGVKD.

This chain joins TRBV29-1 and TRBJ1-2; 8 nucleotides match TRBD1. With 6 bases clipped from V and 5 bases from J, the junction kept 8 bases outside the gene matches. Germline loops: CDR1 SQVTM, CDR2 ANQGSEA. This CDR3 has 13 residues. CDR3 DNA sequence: TGCAGCGTCCCATCTTGGACAGGGTATGGCTACACCTTC. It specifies CSVPSWTGYGYTF. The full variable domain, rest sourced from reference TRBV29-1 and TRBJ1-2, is SAVISQKPSRDICQRGTSLTIQCQVDSQVTMMFWYRQQPGQSLTLIATANQGSEATYESGFVIDKFPISRPNLTFSTLTVSNMSPEDSSIYLCSVPSWTGYGYTFGSGTRLTVV.

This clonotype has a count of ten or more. CDR3 nucleotides: TGTGCCAGCAGTTTTAAAAATCAAGAGACCCAGTACTTC. Its protein is CASSFKNQETQYF. The rearrangement links TRBV12-3 or TRBV12-4 to TRBJ2-5, with D uncertain. The CDR3 length is 13 residues. Trimming left V 3 bases short and J 2 bases short, with 7 bases between.

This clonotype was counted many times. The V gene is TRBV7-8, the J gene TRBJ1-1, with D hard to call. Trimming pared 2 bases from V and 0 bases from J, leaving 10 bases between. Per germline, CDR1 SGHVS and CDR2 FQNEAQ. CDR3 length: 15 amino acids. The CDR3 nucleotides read TGTGCCAGCAGCTTAACCCCAACCATGAACACTGAAGCTTTCTTT. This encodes CASSLTPTMNTEAFF.

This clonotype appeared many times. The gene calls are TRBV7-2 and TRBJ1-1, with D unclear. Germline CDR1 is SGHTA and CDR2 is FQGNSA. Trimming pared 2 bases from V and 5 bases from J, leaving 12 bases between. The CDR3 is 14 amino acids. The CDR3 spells CASSLHILGTEAFF. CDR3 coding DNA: TGTGCCAGCAGCTTACACATCCTGGGGACTGAAGCTTTCTTT. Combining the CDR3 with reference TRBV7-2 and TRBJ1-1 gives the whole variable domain GAGVSQSPSNKVTEKGKDVELRCDPISGHTALYWYRQSLGQGLEFLIYFQGNSAPDKSGLPSDRFSAERTGGSVSTLTIQRTQQEDSAVYLCASSLHILGTEAFFGQGTRLTVV.

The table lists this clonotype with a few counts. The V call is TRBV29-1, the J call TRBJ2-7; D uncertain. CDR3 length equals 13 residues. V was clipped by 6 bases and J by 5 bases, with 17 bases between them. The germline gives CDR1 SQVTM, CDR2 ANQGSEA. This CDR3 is CSVAKSARDEQYF. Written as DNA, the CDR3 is TGCAGCGTAGCCAAGTCTGCCCGGGACGAGCAGTACTTC.

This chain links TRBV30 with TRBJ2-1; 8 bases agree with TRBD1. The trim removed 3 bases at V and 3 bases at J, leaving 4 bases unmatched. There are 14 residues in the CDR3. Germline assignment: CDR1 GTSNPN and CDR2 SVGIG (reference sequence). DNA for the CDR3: TGTGCCTGGAGAACGGACAGGGTCTACAATGAGCAGTTCTTC. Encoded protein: CAWRTDRVYNEQFF.

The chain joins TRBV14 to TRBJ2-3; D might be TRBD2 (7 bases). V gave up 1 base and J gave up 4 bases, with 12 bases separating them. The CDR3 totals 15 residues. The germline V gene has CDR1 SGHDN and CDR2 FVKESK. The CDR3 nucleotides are TGTGCCAGCAGCCAAGTAGGGGGGGCCCCAGATACGCAGTATTTT. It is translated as CASSQVGGAPDTQYF.

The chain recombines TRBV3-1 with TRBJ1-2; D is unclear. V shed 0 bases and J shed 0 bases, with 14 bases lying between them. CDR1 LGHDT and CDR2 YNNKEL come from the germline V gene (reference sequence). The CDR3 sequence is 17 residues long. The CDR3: CASSQDLPPRANYGYTF. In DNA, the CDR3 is TGTGCCAGCAGCCAAGATTTGCCGCCTCGGGCTAACTATGGCTACACCTTC. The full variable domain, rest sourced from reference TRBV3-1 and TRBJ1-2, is DTAVSQTPKYLVTQMGNDKSIKCEQNLGHDTMYWYKQDSKKFLKIMFSYNNKELIINETVPNRFSPKSPDKAHLNLHINSLELGDSAVYFCASSQDLPPRANYGYTFGSGTRLTVV.

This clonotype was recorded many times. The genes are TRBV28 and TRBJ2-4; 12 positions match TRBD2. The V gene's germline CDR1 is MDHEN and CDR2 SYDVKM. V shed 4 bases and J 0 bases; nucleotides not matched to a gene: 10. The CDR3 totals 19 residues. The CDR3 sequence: CASSSGLAGILLAKNIQYF. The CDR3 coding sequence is TGTGCCAGCAGTTCCGGACTAGCGGGAATACTACTAGCCAAAAACATTCAGTACTTC.

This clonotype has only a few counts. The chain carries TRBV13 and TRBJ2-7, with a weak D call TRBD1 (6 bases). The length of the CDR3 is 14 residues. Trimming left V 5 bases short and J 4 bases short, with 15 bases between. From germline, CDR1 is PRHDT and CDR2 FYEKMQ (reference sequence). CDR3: CASSLIDRRYEQYF. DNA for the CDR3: TGTGCCAGCAGCCTTATCGACAGGAGATACGAGCAGTACTTC.

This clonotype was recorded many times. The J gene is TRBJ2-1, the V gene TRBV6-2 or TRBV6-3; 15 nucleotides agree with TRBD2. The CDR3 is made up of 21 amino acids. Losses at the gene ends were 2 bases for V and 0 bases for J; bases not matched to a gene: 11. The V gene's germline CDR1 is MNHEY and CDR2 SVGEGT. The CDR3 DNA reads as TGTGCCAGCAGTTACCCGGGACTAGCGGGGGGTTCACTCAGCTCCTACAATGAGCAGTTCTTC. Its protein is CASSYPGLAGGSLSSYNEQFF.

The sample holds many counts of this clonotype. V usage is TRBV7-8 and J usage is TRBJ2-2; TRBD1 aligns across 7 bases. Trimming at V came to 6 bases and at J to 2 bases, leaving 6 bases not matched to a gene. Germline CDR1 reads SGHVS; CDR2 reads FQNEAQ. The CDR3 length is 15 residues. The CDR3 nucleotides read TGTGCCAGCAGGTGGACAGGTCCAAACACCGGGGAGCTGTTTTTT. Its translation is CASRWTGPNTGELFF. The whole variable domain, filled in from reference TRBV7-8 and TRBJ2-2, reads GAGVSQSPRYKVAKRGQDVALRCDPISGHVSLFWYQQALGQGPEFLTYFQNEAQLDKSGLPSDRFFAERPEGSVSTLKIQRTQQEDSAVYLCASRWTGPNTGELFFGEGSRLTVL.

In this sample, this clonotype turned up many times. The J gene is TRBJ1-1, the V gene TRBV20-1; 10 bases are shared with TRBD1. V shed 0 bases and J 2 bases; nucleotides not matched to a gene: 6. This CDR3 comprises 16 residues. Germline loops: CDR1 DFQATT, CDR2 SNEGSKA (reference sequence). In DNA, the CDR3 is TGCAGTGCTAGAGAGGCGGGACAGGGGTCCAACACTGAAGCTTTCTTT. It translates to CSAREAGQGSNTEAFF.

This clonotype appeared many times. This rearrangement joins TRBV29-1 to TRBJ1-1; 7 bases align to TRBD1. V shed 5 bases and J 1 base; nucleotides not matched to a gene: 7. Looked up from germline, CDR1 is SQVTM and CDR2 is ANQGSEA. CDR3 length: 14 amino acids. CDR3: CSVRGQRRNTEAFF. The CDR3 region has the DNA TGCAGCGTTCGGGGACAGCGGAGGAACACTGAAGCTTTCTTT. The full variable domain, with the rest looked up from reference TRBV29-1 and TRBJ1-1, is SAVISQKPSRDICQRGTSLTIQCQVDSQVTMMFWYRQQPGQSLTLIATANQGSEATYESGFVIDKFPISRPNLTFSTLTVSNMSPEDSSIYLCSVRGQRRNTEAFFGQGTRLTVV.

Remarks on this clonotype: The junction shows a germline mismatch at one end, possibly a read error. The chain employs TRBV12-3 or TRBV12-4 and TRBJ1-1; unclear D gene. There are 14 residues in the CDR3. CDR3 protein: CASNLRGLNTEAFF. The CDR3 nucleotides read TGTGCCAGCAATTTAAGAGGGTTGAACACTGAAGCTTTCTTT.

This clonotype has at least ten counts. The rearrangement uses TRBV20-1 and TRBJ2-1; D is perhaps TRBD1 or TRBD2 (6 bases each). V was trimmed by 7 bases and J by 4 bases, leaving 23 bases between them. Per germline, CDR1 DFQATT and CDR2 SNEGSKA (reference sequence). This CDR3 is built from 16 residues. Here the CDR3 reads CSGNPHGGRVYNEQFF. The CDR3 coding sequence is TGCAGTGGTAACCCCCACGGGGGCCGAGTATACAATGAGCAGTTCTTC.

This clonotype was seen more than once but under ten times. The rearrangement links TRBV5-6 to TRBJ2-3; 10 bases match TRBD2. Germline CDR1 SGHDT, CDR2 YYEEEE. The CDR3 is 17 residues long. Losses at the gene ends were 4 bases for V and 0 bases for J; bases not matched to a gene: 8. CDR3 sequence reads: CASSIPGLAKSTDTQYF. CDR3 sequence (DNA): TGTGCCAGCAGCATCCCGGGACTAGCGAAAAGCACAGATACGCAGTATTTT.

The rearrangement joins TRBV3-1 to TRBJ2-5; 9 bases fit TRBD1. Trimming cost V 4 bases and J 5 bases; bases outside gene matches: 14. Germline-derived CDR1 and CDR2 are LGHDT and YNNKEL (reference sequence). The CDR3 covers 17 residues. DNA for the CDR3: TGTGCCAGCAGCCGTAAACCACAGGGGGCCTCGTTGGAGACCCAGTACTTC. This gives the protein CASSRKPQGASLETQYF.

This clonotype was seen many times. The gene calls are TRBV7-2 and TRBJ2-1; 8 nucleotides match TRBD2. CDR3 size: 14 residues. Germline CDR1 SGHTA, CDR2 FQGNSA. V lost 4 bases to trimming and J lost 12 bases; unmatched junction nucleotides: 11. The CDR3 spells CASSSRNGLAGQFF. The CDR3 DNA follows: TGTGCCAGCAGCTCGCGAAACGGACTAGCCGGGCAGTTCTTC.

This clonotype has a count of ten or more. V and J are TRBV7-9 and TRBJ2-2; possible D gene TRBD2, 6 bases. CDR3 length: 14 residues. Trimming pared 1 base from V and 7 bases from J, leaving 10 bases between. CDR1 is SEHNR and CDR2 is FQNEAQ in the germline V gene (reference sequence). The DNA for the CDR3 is TGTGCCAGCAGCTTAGGCGGGACCAGCGGGGAGCTGTTTTTT. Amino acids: CASSLGGTSGELFF. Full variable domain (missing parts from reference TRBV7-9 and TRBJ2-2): DTGVSQNPRHKITKRGQNVTFRCDPISEHNRLYWYRQTLGQGPEFLTYFQNEAQLEKSRLLSDRFSAERPKGSFSTLEIQRTEQGDSAMYLCASSLGGTSGELFFGEGSRLTVL.